Listed below are T cell receptor beta chains from one sample, sequenced in a study of T cell responses to AZD1222 COVID-19 vaccine. Profiling relied on immunoSEQ multiplex PCR, and the TCRdb table lists in-frame clones only, not all of them. The data hold roughly 140,000 clones, with roughly nine tenths observed a single time. The input for sequencing was peripheral blood, taken on day 0 of AZD1222 vaccination. These receptor sequences come from an adult in good health. The CDR3 runs from the conserved cysteine through the conserved F or W. D genes are given only for firm matches. Expanded clones are given a class, and other clones once, few, many or no size at all.

D | J | V | size | CDR3 | DNA
TRBD1 | TRBJ1-1 | TRBV6-5 | . | CASSYSWTGSGGEAFF | TGTGCCAGCAGTTACTCGTGGACAGGGAGTGGAGGGGAAGCTTTCTTT
. | TRBJ1-1 | TRBV6-8 | . | CASSYCRNMNTEAFF | TGTGCCAGCAGTTATTGCCGTAACATGAACACTGAAGCTTTCTTT
TRBD2 | TRBJ2-1 | TRBV2 | . | CASSTRLAWDEQFF | TGTGCCAGCAGTACCCGACTAGCTTGGGATGAGCAGTTCTTC
TRBD1 | TRBJ1-6 | TRBV15 | few | CATSRGGQGARNSPLHF | TGTGCCACCAGCAGAGGGGGACAGGGGGCGCGAAATTCACCCCTCCACTTT
. | TRBJ1-5 | TRBV19 | . | CASSIDREEPYSNQPQHF | TGTGCCAGTAGTATAGATCGGGAGGAACCTTATAGCAATCAGCCCCAGCATTTT
TRBD2 | TRBJ2-7 | TRBV28 | once | CASSFGGDIYEQYF | TGTGCCAGCAGTTTCGGGGGGGATATCTACGAGCAGTACTTC
TRBD1 | TRBJ2-3 | TRBV27 | . | CASSRHRTGPDTQYF | TGTGCCAGCAGCCGTCATCGGACAGGGCCAGATACGCAGTATTTT
. | TRBJ2-1 | TRBV14 | . | CASSQGRFNEQFF | TGTGCCAGCAGCCAAGGACGCTTCAATGAGCAGTTCTTC
TRBD1 | TRBJ1-3 | TRBV6-5 | . | CASSYSAGGGNTIYF | TGTGCCAGCAGTTACTCGGCAGGGGGAGGAAACACCATATATTTT
TRBD1 | TRBJ1-4 | TRBV20-1 | . | CSAGQGGKLFF | TGCAGTGCGGGACAGGGAGGAAAACTGTTTTTT
TRBD1 | TRBJ1-5 | TRBV30 | . | CAWARNRGNQPQHF | TGTGCCTGGGCCCGAAACAGGGGGAATCAGCCCCAGCATTTT
TRBD2 | TRBJ2-2 | TRBV20-1 | . | CSASSGKNTGELFF | TGCAGTGCCAGTAGCGGGAAGAACACCGGGGAGCTGTTTTTT
TRBD2 | TRBJ2-5 | TRBV6-1 | few | CASSEMASGAETQYF | TGTGCCAGCAGTGAAATGGCTAGCGGGGCTGAGACCCAGTACTTC
. | TRBJ1-6 | TRBV18 | . | CASTTQGTGSPLHF | TGTGCCAGCACCACCCAGGGGACTGGTTCACCCCTCCACTTT
. | TRBJ1-2 | TRBV10-3 | once | CAISEYAASLGYYGYTF | TGTGCCATCAGTGAGTACGCAGCTTCCCTTGGATACTATGGCTACACCTTC
. | TRBJ1-6 | TRBV6-5 | . | CASSYGSNSENSPLHF | TGTGCCAGCAGTTACGGGTCCAACTCCGAAAATTCACCCCTCCACTTT